This T cell receptor beta chain was observed in a study of cytomegalovirus exposure and HLA in healthy donors. Regarding the study as a whole: The likely origin of a cluster of highly shared sequence variants was a sequencing artifact. Within an earlier analysis, most TCR beta V segments proved productive either about 87% or about 30% of the time. In a later analysis, TCR beta V- and J-gene trimming was associated with a missense DCLRE1C variant.

The donors gave bone marrow, and they were healthy. Only one count was recorded for this clone. Antigen: not known. The PCR made use of 60 Vbeta and 13 Jbeta primers. Sequencing used immunoSEQ multiplex PCR; TCRdb keeps in-frame clones, though not all of them. The table shows about 160,000 clones, with approximately 80% occurring only once. CDR1 and CDR2 from the germline V gene are GTSNPN and SVGIG (reference sequence). V shed 0 bases and J 6 bases; nucleotides not matched to a gene: 13. This CDR3 is built from 16 residues. Source material: PBMCs. The chain is built from TRBV30 and TRBJ2-7, with 8 bases lining up with TRBD1. This receptor was taken from a woman in her late teens or twenties in good health and CMV-seronegative. The CDR3 sequence is CAWSVRGDRSRGEQYF. The CDR3 nucleotides read TGTGCCTGGAGTGTACGAGGGGACAGGTCGAGGGGCGAGCAGTACTTC.